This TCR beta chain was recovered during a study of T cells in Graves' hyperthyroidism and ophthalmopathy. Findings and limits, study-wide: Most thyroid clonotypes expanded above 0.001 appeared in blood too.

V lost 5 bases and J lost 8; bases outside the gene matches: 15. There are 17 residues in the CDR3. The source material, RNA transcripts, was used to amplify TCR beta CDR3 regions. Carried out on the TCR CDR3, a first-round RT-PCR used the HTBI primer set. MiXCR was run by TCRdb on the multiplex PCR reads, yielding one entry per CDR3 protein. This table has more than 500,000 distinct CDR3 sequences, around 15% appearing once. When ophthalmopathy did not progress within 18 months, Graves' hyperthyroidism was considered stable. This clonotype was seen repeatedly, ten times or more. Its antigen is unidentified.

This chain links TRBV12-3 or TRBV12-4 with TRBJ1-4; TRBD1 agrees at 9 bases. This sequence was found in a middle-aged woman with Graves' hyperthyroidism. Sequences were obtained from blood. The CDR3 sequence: CASSQGVLGQGVEKLFF. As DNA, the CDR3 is TGTGCCAGCAGTCAAGGGGTGTTGGGACAGGGTGTCGAAAAACTGTTTTTT.